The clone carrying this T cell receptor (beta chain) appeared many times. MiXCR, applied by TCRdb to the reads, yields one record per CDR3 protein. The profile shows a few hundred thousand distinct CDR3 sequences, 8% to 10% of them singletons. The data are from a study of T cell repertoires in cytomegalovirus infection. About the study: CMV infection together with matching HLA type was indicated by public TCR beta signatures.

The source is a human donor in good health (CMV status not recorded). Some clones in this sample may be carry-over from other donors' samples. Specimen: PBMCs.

DNA for the CDR3: TGTGCCAGCAGTTACGGAAGAGGCACTAGCACAGATACGCAGTATTTT. Its protein is CASSYGRGTSTDTQYF. V and J are TRBV6-6 and TRBJ2-3; D not resolved. The CDR3 contains 16 residues. Trimming pared 2 bases from V and 0 bases from J, leaving 12 bases between. Germline V gene sequence: CDR1 MNHNY, CDR2 SVGAGI (reference sequence).